This T cell receptor beta chain appears in the sequencing data of a study of blood T cell repertoires in COVID-19. Study-wide background: In each case, the material was cDNA or gDNA derived from T cells, B-cell-depleted T cells, or PBMCs.

Germline V gene lookup returns CDR1 LGHNA and CDR2 YNFKEQ. The CDR3 runs 16 residues. Trimming at V came to 0 bases and at J to 10 bases, leaving 9 bases not matched to a gene. Only in-frame clones appear in the TCRdb table, and some are missing; sequencing was by immunoSEQ multiplex PCR. The data contain about 120,000 clones, roughly 89% of them singletons. The chain links TRBV4-2 to TRBJ1-6, with 7 bases aligning to TRBD1. This TCR derives from a human donor with acute or convalescent COVID-19. The donor label of this sample is uncertain. Sequenced material: peripheral blood. The CDR3 DNA follows: TGTGCCAGCAGCCAAGAACAGGGGAAAGGATGGTCACCCCTCCACTTT. Its protein product is CASSQEQGKGWSPLHF.